The 4 T cell receptor beta chains in this list originate from one sample, sequenced in a study of human T cells and chemical hapten exposure. Each CDR3 protein gets one entry after TCRdb re-called the RACE reads with MiXCR. The sample has fewer than 400,000 distinct CDR3 sequences; around 7% are singletons. Time point given: patch test 1, 2 weeks after DPC sensitization. Treatment in this sample: therapeutic diphenylcyclopropenone sensitization with weekly scalp DPC. The sample here was whole blood, taken in connection with sensitization to the hapten diphenylcyclopropenone (DPC). The receptors come from a woman under 30 with alopecia areata. Some clones in this sample may be carry-over from other donors' samples.

This clonotype showed up just a few times. The chain has TRBV2 and TRBJ2-3; 8 positions match TRBD2. Trimming cost V 8 bases and J 7 bases; bases outside gene matches: 11. From germline, CDR1 is SNHLY and CDR2 FYNNEI. This CDR3 region has 14 residues. This CDR3 is CASGDGGAPYTQYF. The CDR3 DNA is TGTGCCAGCGGCGACGGGGGGGCCCCCTATACGCAGTATTTT.

The chain carries TRBV2 and TRBJ2-5, with D perhaps given as TRBD1 or TRBD2 (6 bases each). CDR3 size: 14 residues. Germline assignment: CDR1 SNHLY and CDR2 FYNNEI. Trimming removed 4 bases from V and 0 bases from J, with 9 bases in between. The CDR3 here is CASSGGTNQETQYF. CDR3 DNA sequence: TGTGCCAGCAGTGGCGGGACAAACCAAGAGACCCAGTACTTC.

The chain has TRBV7-2 and TRBJ2-3; 7 bases match TRBD2. The CDR3 is 16 amino acids. Losses at the gene ends were 5 bases for V and 0 bases for J; bases not matched to a gene: 8. Germline assignment: CDR1 SGHTA and CDR2 FQGNSA. CDR3 coding DNA: TGTGCCAGCAGCCCCTTTATGCGGGGGAGCACAGATACGCAGTATTTT. It codes for CASSPFMRGSTDTQYF.

This clonotype has just a few counts. V is TRBV12-3 or TRBV12-4 and J is TRBJ2-3, with D possibly TRBD1 on 5 matching bases. The V gene lost 0 bases and the J gene lost 2 bases, with 12 bases spanning the gap. The CDR3 is made up of 16 amino acids. The CDR3 DNA sequence: TGTGCCAGCAGTTTAGCGTCCAGGGATATCACAGATACGCAGTATTTT. Translating it yields CASSLASRDITDTQYF.